This passage covers 13 T cell receptor beta chains from one sample sequenced in a study of T and B cells in COVID-19 patients. TRB rearrangements were amplified by multiplex PCR with BIOMED2 TRB-A/B primers. One entry per CDR3 protein, called by TCRdb with MiXCR from the multiplex PCR reads. The sample lists approximately 17,000 distinct CDR3 sequences, 27% occurring once. TRB was amplified from around 250-500 ng of blood genomic DNA. The sample consisted of blood. The receptors shown here come from a human donor who had recovered from COVID-19.

Concerning this clonotype itself: This could be a read error, since a much larger clone is one nucleotide away. The chain couples TRBV19 to TRBJ2-7, with D perhaps TRBD1 (6 bases). V lost 7 bases and J lost 5, with 15 bases in between. CDR1 and CDR2 from the germline V gene are LNHDA and SQIVND (reference sequence). This CDR3 is 13 amino acids long. The CDR3 sequence is CASKKIGGDEQYF. CDR3 in DNA: TGTGCCAGTAAAAAGATAGGGGGAGACGAGCAGTACTTC. Supplemented by reference TRBV19 and TRBJ2-7, the full variable domain reads DGGITQSPKYLFRKEGQNVTLSCEQNLNHDAMYWYRQDPGQGLRLIYYSQIVNDFQKGDIAEGYSVSREKKESFPLTVTSAQKNPTAFYLCASKKIGGDEQYFGPGTRLTVT.

This chain links TRBV6-2 or TRBV6-3 with TRBJ2-4, with D maybe TRBD2 (6 bases). Germline V gives CDR1 MNHEY, CDR2 SVGEGT. Trimming took off 10 bases at V and 1 base at J, with 17 bases between the two ends. The CDR3 consists of 15 residues. Here the CDR3 DNA reads TGTGCCACGACAGCCGGAGGGGTGGCCAAAAACATTCAGTACTTC. This gives the protein CATTAGGVAKNIQYF.

The chain links TRBV6-5 to TRBJ1-1, with D unclear. Germline CDR1 is MNHEY and CDR2 is SVGAGI. The CDR3 loop spans 13 amino acids. V was pared by 5 bases and J by 4 bases, with 11 bases between. CDR3 in amino acids: CASSAEEGTEAFF. CDR3 in DNA: TGTGCCAGCAGTGCCGAAGAAGGCACTGAAGCTTTCTTT.

This clonotype was counted only a few times. V and J are TRBV6-1 and TRBJ1-1; no clear D. This CDR3 contains 14 residues. CDR1 and CDR2 from the germline V gene are MNHNS and SASEGT. Between the trimmed V and J ends, which lost 6 bases and 1 base, there was a span of 12 bases. CDR3 amino acids: CASSPNRGNTEAFF. In DNA, the CDR3 is TGTGCCAGCAGCCCCAATCGCGGGAACACTGAAGCTTTCTTT.

V and J are TRBV6-6 and TRBJ1-2; D is possibly TRBD1 (5 bases). The germline V and J ends were trimmed by 0 bases and 4 bases, with 15 bases remaining between them. The V gene's germline CDR1 is MNHNY and CDR2 SVGAGI (reference sequence). The CDR3 length is 16 residues. Here the CDR3 reads CASSYSAQGRLYGYTF. CDR3 nucleotide sequence: TGTGCCAGCAGTTACTCGGCCCAGGGAAGGCTCTATGGCTACACCTTC.

The chain joins TRBV6-1 to TRBJ2-7; D call uncertain. There are 11 residues in the CDR3. V was pared by 6 bases and J by 5 bases, with 8 bases between. CDR1 is MNHNS, CDR2 SASEGT, per germline. The CDR3 region is CASREPNEQYF. The CDR3 region has the DNA TGTGCCAGCAGAGAACCGAACGAGCAGTACTTC.

The V and J genes are TRBV19 and TRBJ2-2; 7 nucleotides agree with TRBD2. The CDR3 has 14 amino acids. CDR1 LNHDA and CDR2 SQIVND come from the germline V gene (reference sequence). V lost 4 bases to trimming and J lost 2 bases; unmatched junction nucleotides: 1. CDR3 bases: TGTGCCAGTAGTAGCGGGGGAAACACCGGGGAGCTGTTTTTT. This gives the protein CASSSGGNTGELFF.

This chain joins TRBV10-3 and TRBJ2-1; tentative D call: TRBD1 (6 bases). In germline, CDR1 is ENHRY, CDR2 SYGVKD. This CDR3 comprises 15 residues. Trimming took off 6 bases at V and 5 bases at J, with 17 bases between the two ends. CDR3 coding DNA: TGTGCCATCAGGAGACCCCAGGGGCTAGACAATGAGCAGTTCTTC. As protein: CAIRRPQGLDNEQFF.

This clonotype is labeled as medium-sized. V is TRBV6-5 and J is TRBJ2-7; 7 bases agree with TRBD1. Germline trimming cut 7 bases from V and 6 bases from J; bases unmatched to any gene: 12. In germline, CDR1 is MNHEY, CDR2 SVGAGI. CDR3 length equals 14 residues. CDR3 sequence (DNA): TGTGCCAGCACTCTCGGACAGGCACTGGGCGAGCAGTACTTC. Encoded protein: CASTLGQALGEQYF.

As for this clonotype: This clone may be a read error of a much larger clone one base away. The V and J genes are TRBV27 and TRBJ2-1; TRBD1 might be the D (5 bases). Trimming stripped 8 bases from V and 4 bases from J, with 12 bases between. CDR3 size: 13 residues. Germline assignment: CDR1 MNHEY and CDR2 SMNVEV (reference sequence). CDR3 DNA: TGTGCCAGCGGACCCCAGGGATACAATGAGCAGTTCTTC. Encoded protein: CASGPQGYNEQFF.

This clonotype ranks as medium-sized. The chain links TRBV27 to TRBJ2-7, with D hard to call. Germline loops: CDR1 MNHEY, CDR2 SMNVEV (reference sequence). Trimming took off 9 bases at V and 0 bases at J, with 6 bases between the two ends. CDR3 length: 11 amino acids. This CDR3 is CASLNSYEQYF. The CDR3 DNA is TGTGCCAGTCTGAACTCCTACGAGCAGTACTTC.

This clonotype was seen ten or more times. CDR3 DNA: TGTGCCAGCATGAGGACGGCGCGAGACACCGGGGAGCTGTTTTTT. It encodes CASMRTARDTGELFF. The V gene is TRBV6-1, the J gene TRBJ2-2; no reliable D call. CDR3 length: 15 amino acids. With 7 bases removed from V and 3 bases from J, the gap between germline ends came to 15 bases. Germline V CDR1 and CDR2: MNHNS, SASEGT.

The V and J genes are TRBV11-1 and TRBJ2-2, with a tentative D call TRBD1 (5 bases). Per the germline V gene, CDR1 is SGHAT and CDR2 is FQDESV (reference sequence). Trimming pared 5 bases from V and 1 base from J, leaving 11 bases between. This CDR3 contains 15 residues. CDR3 nucleotide sequence: TGTGCCAGCAGCCCGGCCACAGGGAACACCGGGGAGCTGTTTTTT. Protein sequence: CASSPATGNTGELFF.